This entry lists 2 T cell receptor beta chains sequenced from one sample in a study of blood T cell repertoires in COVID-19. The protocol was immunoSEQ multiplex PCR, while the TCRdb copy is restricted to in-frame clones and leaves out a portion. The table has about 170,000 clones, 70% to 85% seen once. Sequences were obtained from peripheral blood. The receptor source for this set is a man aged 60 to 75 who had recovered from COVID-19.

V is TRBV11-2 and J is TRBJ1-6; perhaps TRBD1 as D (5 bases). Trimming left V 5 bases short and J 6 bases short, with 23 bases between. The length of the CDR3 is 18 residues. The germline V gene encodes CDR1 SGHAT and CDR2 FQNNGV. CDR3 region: CASSRLVRQDRPNSPLHF. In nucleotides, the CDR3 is TGTGCCAGCAGCCGCTTAGTACGTCAAGACAGACCTAATTCACCCCTCCACTTT. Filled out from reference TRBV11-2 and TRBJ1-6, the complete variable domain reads EAGVAQSPRYKIIEKRQSVAFWCNPISGHATLYWYQQILGQGPKLLIQFQNNGVVDDSQLPKDRFSAERLKGVDSTLKIQPAKLEDSAVYLCASSRLVRQDRPNSPLHFGNGTRLTVT.

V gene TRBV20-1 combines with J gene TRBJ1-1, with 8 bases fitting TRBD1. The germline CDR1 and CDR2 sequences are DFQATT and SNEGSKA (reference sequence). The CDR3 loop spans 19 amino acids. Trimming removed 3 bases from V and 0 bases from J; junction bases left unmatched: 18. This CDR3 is CSASDKTPRQGRLNTEAFF. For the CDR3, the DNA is TGCAGTGCTAGTGATAAAACCCCACGACAGGGGAGGTTGAACACTGAAGCTTTCTTT.